The T cell receptor beta chain described here comes from a study of T cell clonotyping in hematopoietic cell transplantation. Study observations and caveats: Graft donor and pretransplant recipient Inverse Simpson Index values predicted broader posttransplant TCR diversity.

As for this clone: As yet, its antigen is unknown.

V dropped 2 bases and J dropped 4 bases, with 9 bases sitting between them. CDR3 length: 13 amino acids. Looked up from germline, CDR1 is SGHDT and CDR2 is YYEEEE. Some clones are missing from TCRdb's copy, which holds only in-frame ones; the method was immunoSEQ multiplex PCR. The table shows about 16,000 clones, with over 75% occurring only once. Sequenced material: peripheral blood mononuclear cells. The chain joins TRBV5-6 to TRBJ1-1, with D unclear. The source of this sequence is a woman in her thirties or forties in good health. Some clones in this sample may be carry-over from other donors' samples. This CDR3 is CASSFGRGTEAFF. CDR3 DNA sequence: TGTGCCAGCAGCTTCGGCAGAGGCACTGAAGCTTTCTTT.